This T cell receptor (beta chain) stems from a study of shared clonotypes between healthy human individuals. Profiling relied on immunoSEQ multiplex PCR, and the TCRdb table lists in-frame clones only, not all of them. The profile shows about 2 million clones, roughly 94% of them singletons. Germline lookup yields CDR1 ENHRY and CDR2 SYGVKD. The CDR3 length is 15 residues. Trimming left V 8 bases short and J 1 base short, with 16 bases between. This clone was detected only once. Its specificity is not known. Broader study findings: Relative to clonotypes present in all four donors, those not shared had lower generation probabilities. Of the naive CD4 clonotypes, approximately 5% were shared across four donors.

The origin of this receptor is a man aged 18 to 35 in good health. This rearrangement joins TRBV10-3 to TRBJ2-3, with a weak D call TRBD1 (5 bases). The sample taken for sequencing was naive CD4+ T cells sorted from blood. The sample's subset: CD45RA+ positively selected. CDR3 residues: CAIGQGKRGTDTQYF. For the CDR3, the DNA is TGTGCCATCGGTCAGGGAAAAAGGGGCACAGATACGCAGTATTTT.